This entry features one TCR beta chain sequence. The antigen remains undetermined. This CDR3 is built from 11 residues. CDR1 and CDR2 (germline): SEHNR, FQNEAQ (reference sequence). The V and J ends lost 8 bases and 5 bases, in that order; junction bases with no gene match: 3. These data come from a study of cytomegalovirus exposure and HLA in healthy donors. The primer mix had 60 Vbeta and 13 Jbeta primers. Libraries were prepared by immunoSEQ multiplex PCR; TCRdb keeps only in-frame clonotypes and omits some of them. The sample contains some 150,000 clones, around 77% of which appear only once. General observations from the study: Sequencing depth across donors, presence/absence analyses assumed, was roughly uniform. Using the classifier, cytomegalovirus status was reportedly diagnosed with high specificity and sensitivity.

This TCR derives from a man between 60 and 70 years old in good health and CMV-seronegative. Sequencing was done on a sample of PBMCs. J is TRBJ2-7 and V is TRBV7-9; 7 nucleotides align to TRBD2. This chain's CDR3 is CASWGGNEQYF. The CDR3 bases are TGTGCCAGCTGGGGAGGGAACGAGCAGTACTTC. The whole variable domain, filled in from reference TRBV7-9 and TRBJ2-7, reads DTGVSQNPRHKITKRGQNVTFRCDPISEHNRLYWYRQTLGQGPEFLTYFQNEAQLEKSRLLSDRFSAERPKGSFSTLEIQRTEQGDSAMYLCASWGGNEQYFGPGTRLTVT.